The rows below give T cell receptor beta chains drawn from one sample of a study of cytomegalovirus exposure and HLA in healthy donors. Data came from immunoSEQ multiplex PCR; TCRdb stores just in-frame clones and leaves some out. The table records around 180,000 clones, about three quarters of them present only once. Input material: PBMCs. The receptors here all came from a girl aged 5-17 years in good health and CMV-seronegative. The CDR3 runs from the conserved cysteine through the conserved F or W. D genes are given only for firm matches. Size is omitted from some rows. Given values are once, few, many or a class for expanded clones.

d_gene | j_gene | abundance | v_gene | len | CDR3aa | CDR3nt
TRBD1 | TRBJ1-5 | NA | TRBV6-6 | 15 | CASSYSGTGDQPQHF | TGTGCCAGCAGTTACTCTGGGACAGGTGATCAGCCCCAGCATTTT
NA | TRBJ1-3 | few | TRBV7-9 | 17 | CASSLVEALDSGNTIYF | TGTGCCAGCAGCTTAGTGGAGGCACTCGACTCTGGAAACACCATATATTTT
NA | TRBJ2-3 | once | TRBV5-1 | 14 | CASSLDLYTDTQYF | TGCGCCAGCAGCTTGGATCTCTACACAGATACGCAGTATTTT
NA | TRBJ1-1 | NA | TRBV18 | 14 | CASSPGGLNTEAFF | TGTGCCAGCTCACCGGGGGGGCTGAACACTGAAGCTTTCTTT
NA | TRBJ2-2 | NA | TRBV7-7 | 16 | CASSPSWTENTGELFF | TGTGCCAGCAGCCCTTCGTGGACAGAGAACACCGGGGAGCTGTTTTTT
NA | TRBJ2-7 | NA | TRBV27 | 15 | CASRPGGLLHGEQYF | TGTGCCAGCAGACCCGGGGGGCTCTTGCATGGCGAGCAGTACTTC
NA | TRBJ2-7 | NA | TRBV2 | 14 | CASSGLRDSYEQYF | TGTGCCAGCAGTGGGTTGCGGGACAGCTACGAGCAGTACTTC
NA | TRBJ1-1 | NA | TRBV5-1 | 13 | CASSGAVGTEAFF | TGCGCCAGCAGCGGGGCGGTGGGGACTGAAGCTTTCTTT
TRBD1 | TRBJ1-1 | NA | TRBV2 | 17 | CASSFPGQGRGNTEAFF | TGTGCCAGCAGTTTCCCGGGACAGGGGCGCGGGAACACTGAAGCTTTCTTT
NA | TRBJ1-2 | NA | TRBV5-1 | 15 | CASSPLEGRLNGYTF | TGCGCCAGCAGCCCTCTTGAGGGGAGGCTCAACGGCTACACCTTC
NA | TRBJ2-7 | NA | TRBV27 | 13 | CASSFAGAYEQYF | TGTGCCAGCAGTTTCGCGGGGGCATACGAGCAGTACTTC
NA | TRBJ1-2 | NA | TRBV2 | 13 | CASKGFEGAGYTF | TGTGCCAGCAAGGGTTTTGAGGGAGCTGGCTACACCTTC
NA | TRBJ2-7 | few | TRBV7-6 | 13 | CASSSRPADEQYF | TGTGCCAGCAGCTCACGGCCAGCGGACGAGCAGTACTTC
NA | TRBJ1-5 | few | TRBV5-6 | 15 | CASSLAGYSNQPQHF | TGTGCCAGCAGCTTGGCAGGATATAGCAATCAGCCCCAGCATTTT
NA | TRBJ2-7 | NA | TRBV12-5 | 12 | CASGVISYEQYF | TGTGCTAGTGGTGTTATCTCCTACGAGCAGTACTTC
TRBD2 | TRBJ2-1 | NA | TRBV19 | 19 | CASRRNSGGPPSSYNEQFF | TGTGCCAGTAGAAGAAATAGCGGGGGGCCCCCCAGCTCCTACAATGAGCAGTTCTTC
NA | TRBJ2-7 | NA | TRBV4-1 | 14 | CASSQELGDVEQYF | TGCGCCAGCAGCCAAGAGCTTGGAGACGTCGAGCAGTACTTC
NA | TRBJ1-2 | NA | TRBV29-1 | 12 | CSVVDQGYGYTF | TGCAGCGTTGTCGACCAGGGCTATGGCTACACCTTC
TRBD1 | TRBJ1-1 | NA | TRBV10-2 | 16 | CASSGPGTGNPTEAFF | TGCGCCAGCAGCGGCCCCGGGACAGGGAATCCCACTGAAGCTTTCTTT
TRBD1 | TRBJ1-1 | NA | TRBV10-1 | 15 | CASSPGQGTNTEAFF | TGCGCCAGCAGTCCGGGACAGGGGACGAACACTGAAGCTTTCTTT
TRBD1 | TRBJ2-2 | NA | TRBV5-8 | 16 | CASSLRTGTYTGELFF | TGTGCCAGCAGCTTACGGACAGGGACCTACACCGGGGAGCTGTTTTTT
NA | TRBJ1-2 | NA | TRBV25-1 | 12 | CASSELYYGYTF | TGTGCCAGCAGTGAACTCTATTATGGCTACACCTTC
NA | TRBJ2-7 | NA | TRBV5-1 | 13 | CASSLRVSYEQYF | TGCGCCAGCAGCTTGCGGGTCTCCTACGAGCAGTACTTC
NA | TRBJ1-5 | NA | TRBV11-2 | 13 | CASSIAVAEPQHF | TGTGCCAGCAGCATAGCAGTTGCGGAGCCCCAGCATTTT
TRBD1 | TRBJ1-2 | NA | TRBV25-1 | 14 | CASSGLGQGLGYTF | TGTGCCAGCAGTGGATTGGGACAGGGGCTTGGCTACACCTTC
NA | TRBJ1-2 | NA | TRBV2 | 13 | CASSETDNYGYTF | TGTGCCAGCAGTGAAACTGATAACTATGGCTACACCTTC
NA | TRBJ1-2 | NA | TRBV18 | 17 | CASSPPGTPGRNYGYTF | TGTGCCAGCTCACCTCCCGGGACGCCGGGGAGGAACTATGGCTACACCTTC
TRBD1 | TRBJ1-1 | NA | TRBV30 | 11 | CAFLKGAKAFF | TGTGCCTTTCTCAAGGGGGCTAAAGCTTTCTTT
NA | TRBJ2-1 | NA | TRBV4-2 | 13 | CASSLATGTWQFF | TGTGCCAGCAGCCTGGCTACCGGGACTTGGCAGTTCTTC
NA | TRBJ2-7 | NA | TRBV5-4 | 14 | CASGYSGLAYEQYF | TGTGCCAGCGGGTATTCGGGACTCGCCTACGAGCAGTACTTC
TRBD2 | TRBJ2-3 | once | TRBV5-1 | 16 | CASSTGLAGGTDTQYF | TGCGCCAGCAGCACCGGCCTAGCGGGAGGCACAGATACGCAGTATTTT
TRBD1 | TRBJ1-3 | NA | TRBV2 | 15 | CASSLTGISGNTIYF | TGTGCCAGCAGTTTGACAGGGATCTCTGGAAACACCATATATTTT
NA | TRBJ2-5 | NA | TRBV5-1 | 14 | CASSWELVGETQYF | TGCGCCAGCAGCTGGGAGCTAGTAGGGGAGACCCAGTACTTC
NA | TRBJ1-1 | once | TRBV11-2 | 12 | CASSSTGSEAFF | TGTGCCAGCAGCTCTACCGGGTCTGAAGCTTTCTTT
NA | TRBJ1-2 | few | TRBV11-2 | 16 | CASSLGDRPARDGYTF | TGTGCCAGCAGCTTAGGAGACAGACCAGCCCGGGATGGCTACACCTTC
NA | TRBJ1-5 | NA | TRBV7-2 | 14 | CASSLRGGSQPQHF | TGTGCCAGCAGCTTGAGGGGAGGTAGTCAGCCCCAGCATTTT
TRBD1 | TRBJ1-5 | NA | TRBV18 | 15 | CASSSRTGENQPQHF | TGTGCCAGCTCATCTCGGACAGGCGAGAATCAGCCCCAGCATTTT
TRBD2 | TRBJ2-3 | few | TRBV10-3 | 15 | CAISEGTSGTDTQYF | TGTGCCATCAGTGAGGGGACTAGCGGGACAGATACGCAGTATTTT
NA | TRBJ2-2 | few | TRBV6-6 | 16 | CASRLTTLDDTGELFF | TGTGCCAGCAGGTTGACTACCCTCGACGACACCGGGGAGCTGTTTTTT
TRBD1 | TRBJ1-2 | NA | TRBV4-1 | 14 | CASSQDPGGNGYTF | TGCGCCAGCAGCCAAGATCCAGGGGGCAATGGCTACACCTTC
TRBD1 | TRBJ2-2 | few | TRBV5-1 | 15 | CASSLARTGTGELFF | TGCGCCAGCAGCTTGGCTCGGACAGGGACCGGGGAGCTGTTTTTT
NA | TRBJ2-7 | NA | TRBV6-1 | 16 | CASSEAGVPRSYEQYF | TGTGCCAGCAGTGAAGCCGGTGTTCCCAGGTCCTACGAGCAGTACTTC
NA | TRBJ2-7 | few | TRBV7-9 | 14 | CASSVAGTLYEQYF | TGTGCCAGCAGCGTAGCCGGGACACTATACGAGCAGTACTTC
TRBD2 | TRBJ2-3 | NA | TRBV23-1 | 15 | CAGRLAGGKGDTQYF | TGCGCCGGGAGACTAGCGGGGGGAAAAGGAGATACGCAGTATTTT